Shown below are 5 T cell receptor beta chains from a single sample sequenced in a study of blood T cells in healthy people across ages. A second PCR of roughly 7 to 11 cycles used a sample-barcoded 5' primer and a J-beta primer mix. TCRdb used MiXCR to reprocess the 5' RACE reads, holding one entry per CDR3 protein. The sample has around 1.5 million distinct CDR3 sequences, about 32% seen once. Sequencing used blood. The receptors derive from a woman aged 30 to 39 in good health.

This sequence joins TRBV9 and TRBJ2-5, with 8 bases fitting TRBD1. Near its end, the DNA agrees better with TRBJ2-7, so the J call may be wrong. The CDR3 sequence is 14 residues long. Germline V gene sequence: CDR1 SGDLS, CDR2 YYNGEE. CDR3 protein: CASSAQGAKAEQYF. The CDR3 DNA reads TGTGCCAGCAGCGCCCAGGGGGCTAAAGCCGAGCAGTACTTC.

J is TRBJ2-1 and V is TRBV27, with D possibly matching TRBD1 (7 bases). The CDR3 spans 16 residues. Trimming removed 6 bases at V and 8 bases at J, with 23 bases between. Germline loops: CDR1 MNHEY, CDR2 SMNVEV (reference sequence). The CDR3 sequence: CASSRGGTEPWDEQFF. The CDR3 DNA reads as TGTGCCAGCAGCCGTGGAGGGACAGAGCCTTGGGATGAGCAGTTCTTC.

This clonotype was seen only a few times. This chain joins TRBV12-3 or TRBV12-4 and TRBJ2-2; 11 nucleotides agree with TRBD2. The CDR3 is made up of 16 amino acids. J lost 7 bases, V lost 6 bases, and 10 bases had no gene match. CDR3 in amino acids: CASSIAGGPGFGELFF. The CDR3 nucleotides read TGTGCCAGCAGCATAGCGGGAGGGCCTGGTTTCGGGGAGCTGTTTTTT.

As concerns this clonotype: A much larger clonotype is one base distant, so this may be a read error. The chain joins TRBV15 to TRBJ2-1; D remains unclear. The CDR3 has 15 residues. Germline V gives CDR1 LNHNV, CDR2 YYDKDF (reference sequence). The CDR3 DNA sequence: TGTGCCACCGGCAGAGATGGGGTTATGTACAATGAGCAGTTCTTC. It translates to CATGRDGVMYNEQFF. The full variable domain, its missing parts supplied by reference TRBV15 and TRBJ2-1, is DAMVIQNPRYQVTQFGKPVTLSCSQTLNHNVMYWYQQKSSQAPKLLFHYYDKDFNNEADTPDNFQSRRPNTSFCFLDIRSPGLGDTAMYLCATGRDGVMYNEQFFGPGTRLTVL.

This clonotype was found a few times. V and J are TRBV4-1 and TRBJ2-7; TRBD2 aligns across 9 bases. CDR3 size: 16 residues. J gave up 1 base and V 4 bases, and 8 bases lay outside the gene matches. Germline V lookup: CDR1 MGHRA, CDR2 YSYEKL. The CDR3 DNA reads as TGCGCCAGCAGCCCCCTAGCGGGATTGGGGTCCTACGAGCAGTACTTC. Translated: CASSPLAGLGSYEQYF.